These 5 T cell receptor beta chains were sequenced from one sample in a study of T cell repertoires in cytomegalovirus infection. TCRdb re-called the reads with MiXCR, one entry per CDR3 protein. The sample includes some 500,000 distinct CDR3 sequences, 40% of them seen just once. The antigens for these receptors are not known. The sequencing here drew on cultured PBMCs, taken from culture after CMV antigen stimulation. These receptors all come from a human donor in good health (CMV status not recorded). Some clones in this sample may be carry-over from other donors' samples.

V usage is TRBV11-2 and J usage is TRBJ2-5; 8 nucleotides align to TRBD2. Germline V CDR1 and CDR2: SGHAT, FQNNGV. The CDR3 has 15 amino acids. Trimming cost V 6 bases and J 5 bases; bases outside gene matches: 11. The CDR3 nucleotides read TGTGCCAGCAGTCCGGGACTCCCGGGGGGGGAGACCCAGTACTTC. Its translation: CASSPGLPGGETQYF.

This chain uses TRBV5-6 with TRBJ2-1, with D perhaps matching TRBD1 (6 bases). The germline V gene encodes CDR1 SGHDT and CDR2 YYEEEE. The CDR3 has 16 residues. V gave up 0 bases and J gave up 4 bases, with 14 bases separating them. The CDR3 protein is CASSLVGEGDYNEQFF. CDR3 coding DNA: TGTGCCAGCAGCTTGGTGGGCGAGGGGGATTACAATGAGCAGTTCTTC. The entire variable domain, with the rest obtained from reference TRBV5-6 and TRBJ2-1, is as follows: DAGVTQSPTHLIKTRGQQVTLRCSPKSGHDTVSWYQQALGQGPQFIFQYYEEEERQRGNFPDRFSGHQFPNYSSELNVNALLLGDSALYLCASSLVGEGDYNEQFFGPGTRLTVL.

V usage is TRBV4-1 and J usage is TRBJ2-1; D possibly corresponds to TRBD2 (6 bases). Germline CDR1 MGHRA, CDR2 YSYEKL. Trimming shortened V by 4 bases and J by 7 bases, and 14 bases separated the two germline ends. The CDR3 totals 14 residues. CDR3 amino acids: CASSPRVGGNEQFF. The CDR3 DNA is TGCGCCAGCAGCCCCCGAGTGGGAGGTAATGAGCAGTTCTTC.

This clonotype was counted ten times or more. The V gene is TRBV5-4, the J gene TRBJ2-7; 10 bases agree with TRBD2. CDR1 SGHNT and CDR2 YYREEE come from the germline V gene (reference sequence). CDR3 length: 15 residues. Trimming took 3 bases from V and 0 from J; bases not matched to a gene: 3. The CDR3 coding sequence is TGTGCCAGCAGCTCGAGCGGGGGGGCCTCCTACGAGCAGTACTTC. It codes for CASSSSGGASYEQYF.

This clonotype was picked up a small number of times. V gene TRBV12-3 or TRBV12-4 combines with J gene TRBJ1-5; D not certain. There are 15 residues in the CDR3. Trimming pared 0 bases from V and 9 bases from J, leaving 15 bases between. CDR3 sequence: CASSLAAGRFGPQHF. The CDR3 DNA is TGTGCCAGCAGTTTAGCGGCCGGCAGGTTCGGGCCCCAGCATTTT.